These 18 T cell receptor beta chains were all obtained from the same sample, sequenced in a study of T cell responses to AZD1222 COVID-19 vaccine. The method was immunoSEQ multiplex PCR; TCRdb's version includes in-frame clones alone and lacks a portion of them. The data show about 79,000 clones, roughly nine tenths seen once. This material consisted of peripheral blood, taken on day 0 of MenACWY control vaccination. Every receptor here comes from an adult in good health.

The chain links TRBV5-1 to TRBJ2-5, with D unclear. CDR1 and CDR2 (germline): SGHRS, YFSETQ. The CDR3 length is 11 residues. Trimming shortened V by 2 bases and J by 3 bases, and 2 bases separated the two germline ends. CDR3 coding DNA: TGCGCCAGCAGCTTTGAAGAGACCCAGTACTTC. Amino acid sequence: CASSFEETQYF.

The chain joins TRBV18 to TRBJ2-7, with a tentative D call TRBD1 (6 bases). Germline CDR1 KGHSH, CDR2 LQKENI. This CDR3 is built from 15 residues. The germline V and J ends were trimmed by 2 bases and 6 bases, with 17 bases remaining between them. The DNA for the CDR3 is TGTGCCAGCTCACCAAATCCTTCGTCAGGGGCCGAGCAGTACTTC. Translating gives CASSPNPSSGAEQYF.

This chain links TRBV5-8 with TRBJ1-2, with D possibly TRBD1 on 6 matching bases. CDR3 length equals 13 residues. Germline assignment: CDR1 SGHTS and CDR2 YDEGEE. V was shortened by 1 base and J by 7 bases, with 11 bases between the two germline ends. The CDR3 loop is CASSLPGGLGYTF. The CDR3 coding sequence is TGTGCCAGCAGCTTGCCCGGGGGCCTTGGCTACACCTTC.

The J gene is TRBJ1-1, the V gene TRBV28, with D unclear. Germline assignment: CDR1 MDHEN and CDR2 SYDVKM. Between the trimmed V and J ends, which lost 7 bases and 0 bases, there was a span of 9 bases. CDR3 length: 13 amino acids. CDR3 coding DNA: TGTGCCAGCAAAAGAAACTTGAACACTGAAGCTTTCTTT. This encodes CASKRNLNTEAFF.

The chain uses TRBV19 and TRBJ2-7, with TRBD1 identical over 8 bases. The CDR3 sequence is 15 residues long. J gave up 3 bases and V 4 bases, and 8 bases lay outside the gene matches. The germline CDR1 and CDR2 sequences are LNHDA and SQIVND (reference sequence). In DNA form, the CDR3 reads TGTGCCAGTAGTACTAACAGGGGGGAAAGCTACGAGCAGTACTTC. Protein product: CASSTNRGESYEQYF.

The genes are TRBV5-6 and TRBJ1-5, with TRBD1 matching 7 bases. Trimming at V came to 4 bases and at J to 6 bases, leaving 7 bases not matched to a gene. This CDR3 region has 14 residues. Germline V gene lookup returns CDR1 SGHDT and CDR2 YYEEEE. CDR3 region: CASSPRQGGQPQHF. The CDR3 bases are TGTGCCAGCAGCCCCAGACAGGGCGGTCAGCCCCAGCATTTT.

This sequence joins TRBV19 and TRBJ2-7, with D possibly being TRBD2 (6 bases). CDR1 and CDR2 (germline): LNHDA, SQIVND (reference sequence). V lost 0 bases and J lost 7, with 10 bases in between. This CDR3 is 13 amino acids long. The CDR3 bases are TGTGCCAGTAGTATAGACCGGGCGGGGGAGCAGTACTTC. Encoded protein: CASSIDRAGEQYF.

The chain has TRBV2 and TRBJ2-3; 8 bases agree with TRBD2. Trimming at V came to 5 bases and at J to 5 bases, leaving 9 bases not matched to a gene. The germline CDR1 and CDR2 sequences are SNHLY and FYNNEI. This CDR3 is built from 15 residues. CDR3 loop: CASSQLAAIGDTQYF. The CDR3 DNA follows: TGTGCCAGCAGTCAACTAGCGGCCATAGGAGATACGCAGTATTTT.

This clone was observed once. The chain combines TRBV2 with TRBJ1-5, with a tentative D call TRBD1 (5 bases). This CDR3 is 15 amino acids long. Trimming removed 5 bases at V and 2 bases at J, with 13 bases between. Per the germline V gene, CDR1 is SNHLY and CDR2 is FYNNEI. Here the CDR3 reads CASSSQGERNQPQHF. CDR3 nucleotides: TGTGCCAGCAGTTCCCAAGGGGAACGCAATCAGCCCCAGCATTTT.

The CDR3: CATSDSAREQYF. CDR3 nucleotides: TGTGCCACCAGTGATTCGGCGCGCGAGCAGTACTTC. The genes are TRBV24-1 and TRBJ2-7; D gene ambiguous. Germline V gene sequence: CDR1 KGHDR, CDR2 SFDVKD. The CDR3 spans 12 residues. V lost 2 bases, J lost 6 bases, and 7 bases lay in between.

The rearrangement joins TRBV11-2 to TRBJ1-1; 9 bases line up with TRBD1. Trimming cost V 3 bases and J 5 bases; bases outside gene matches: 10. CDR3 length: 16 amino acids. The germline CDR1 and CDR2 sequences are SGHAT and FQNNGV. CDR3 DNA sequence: TGTGCCAGCAGCTTGGGGTCAGGGACAGGGCAGACTGAAGCTTTCTTT. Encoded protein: CASSLGSGTGQTEAFF.

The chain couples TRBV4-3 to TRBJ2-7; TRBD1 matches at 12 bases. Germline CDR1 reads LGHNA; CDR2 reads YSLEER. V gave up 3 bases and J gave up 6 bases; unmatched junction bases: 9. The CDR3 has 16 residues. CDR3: CASSQQSGTGGLEQYF. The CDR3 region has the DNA TGCGCCAGCAGCCAGCAGTCCGGGACAGGGGGCCTCGAGCAGTACTTC.

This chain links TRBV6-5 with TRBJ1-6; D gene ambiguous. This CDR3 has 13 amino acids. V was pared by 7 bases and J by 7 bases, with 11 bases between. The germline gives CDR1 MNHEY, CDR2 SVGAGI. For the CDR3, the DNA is TGTGCCAGCAAGCAGACCGTCAATTCACCCCTCCACTTT. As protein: CASKQTVNSPLHF.

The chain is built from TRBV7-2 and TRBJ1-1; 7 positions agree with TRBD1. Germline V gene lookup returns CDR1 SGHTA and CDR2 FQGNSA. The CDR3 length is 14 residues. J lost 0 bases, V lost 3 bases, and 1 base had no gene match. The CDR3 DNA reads TGTGCCAGCAGCTTTACAGGGGTGAACACTGAAGCTTTCTTT. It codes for CASSFTGVNTEAFF.

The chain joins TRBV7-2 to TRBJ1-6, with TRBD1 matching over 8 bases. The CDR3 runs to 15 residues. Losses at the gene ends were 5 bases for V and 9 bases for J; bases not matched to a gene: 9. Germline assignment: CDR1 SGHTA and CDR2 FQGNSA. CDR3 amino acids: CASSVRGTGISPLHF. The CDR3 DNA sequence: TGTGCCAGCAGCGTTCGCGGGACAGGAATTTCACCCCTCCACTTT.

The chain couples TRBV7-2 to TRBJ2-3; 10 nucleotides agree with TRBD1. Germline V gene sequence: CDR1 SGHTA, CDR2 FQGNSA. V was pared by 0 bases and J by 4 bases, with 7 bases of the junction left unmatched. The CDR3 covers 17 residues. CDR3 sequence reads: CASSLAGPGQGPDTQYF. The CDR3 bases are TGTGCCAGCAGCTTAGCAGGGCCGGGACAGGGGCCAGATACGCAGTATTTT.

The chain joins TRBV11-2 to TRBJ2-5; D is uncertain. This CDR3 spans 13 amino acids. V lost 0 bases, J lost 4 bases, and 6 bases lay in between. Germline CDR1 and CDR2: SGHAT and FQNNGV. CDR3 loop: CASSLERVETQYF. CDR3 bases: TGTGCCAGCAGCTTAGAGCGTGTAGAGACCCAGTACTTC.

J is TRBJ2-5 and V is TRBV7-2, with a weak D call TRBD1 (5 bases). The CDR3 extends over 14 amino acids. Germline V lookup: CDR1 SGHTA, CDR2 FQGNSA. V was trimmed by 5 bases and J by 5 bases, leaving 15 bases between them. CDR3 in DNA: TGTGCCAGCAGCGCCCCACCAGGGCGGGAGACCCAGTACTTC. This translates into CASSAPPGRETQYF.